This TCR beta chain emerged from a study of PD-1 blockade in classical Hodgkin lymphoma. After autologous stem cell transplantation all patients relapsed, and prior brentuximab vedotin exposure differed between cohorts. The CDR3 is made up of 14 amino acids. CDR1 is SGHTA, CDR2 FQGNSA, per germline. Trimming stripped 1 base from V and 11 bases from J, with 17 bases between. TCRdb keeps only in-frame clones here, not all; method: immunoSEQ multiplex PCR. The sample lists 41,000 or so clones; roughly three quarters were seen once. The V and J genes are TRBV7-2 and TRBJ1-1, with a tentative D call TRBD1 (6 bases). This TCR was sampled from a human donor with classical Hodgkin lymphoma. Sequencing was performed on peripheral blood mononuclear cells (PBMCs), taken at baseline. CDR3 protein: CASSLGGGGAQAFF. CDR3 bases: TGTGCCAGCAGCTTAGGGGGCGGGGGCGCCCAGGCTTTCTTT.